This T cell receptor beta chain appears in the sequencing data of a study of control samples from healthy donors and cancer patients. The CDR3 is 16 residues long. Per germline, CDR1 SEHNR and CDR2 FQNEAQ (reference sequence). The ends lost 3 bases at V and 0 bases at J; junction bases unmatched: 5. Here immunoSEQ multiplex PCR was the method, and the copy in TCRdb shows in-frame clones only, minus some. The repertoire holds 400,000 to 450,000 clones, with 75% to 95% as singletons. Input material: PBMCs. The TCR was taken from a man aged 40-49 years with head and neck cancer. This rearrangement joins TRBV7-9 to TRBJ1-5; 7 positions match TRBD1. The chain's CDR3 is CASSLSDRDSNQPQHF. The CDR3 nucleotides are TGTGCCAGCAGCTTGTCCGACAGGGATAGCAATCAGCCCCAGCATTTT.